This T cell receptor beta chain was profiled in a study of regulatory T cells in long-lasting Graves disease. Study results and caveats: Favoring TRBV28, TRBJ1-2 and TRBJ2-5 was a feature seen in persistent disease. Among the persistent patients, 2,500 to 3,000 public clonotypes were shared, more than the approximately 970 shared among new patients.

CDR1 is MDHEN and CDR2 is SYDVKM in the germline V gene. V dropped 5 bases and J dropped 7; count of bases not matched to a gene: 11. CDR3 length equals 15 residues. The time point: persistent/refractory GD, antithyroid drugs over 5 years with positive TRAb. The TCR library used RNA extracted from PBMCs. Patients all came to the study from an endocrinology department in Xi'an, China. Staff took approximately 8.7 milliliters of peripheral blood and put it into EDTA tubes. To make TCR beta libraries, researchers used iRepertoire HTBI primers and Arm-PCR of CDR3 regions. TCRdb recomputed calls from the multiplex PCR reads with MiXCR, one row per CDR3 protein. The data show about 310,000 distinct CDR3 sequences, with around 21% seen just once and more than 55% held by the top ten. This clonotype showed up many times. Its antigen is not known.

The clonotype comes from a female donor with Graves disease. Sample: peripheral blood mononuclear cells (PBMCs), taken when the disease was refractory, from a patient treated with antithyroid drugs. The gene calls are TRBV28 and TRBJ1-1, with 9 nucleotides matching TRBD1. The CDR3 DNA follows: TGTGCCAGCAGTCCGGGGGACAGGGTTATAGGTGAAGCTTTCTTT. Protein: CASSPGDRVIGEAFF.